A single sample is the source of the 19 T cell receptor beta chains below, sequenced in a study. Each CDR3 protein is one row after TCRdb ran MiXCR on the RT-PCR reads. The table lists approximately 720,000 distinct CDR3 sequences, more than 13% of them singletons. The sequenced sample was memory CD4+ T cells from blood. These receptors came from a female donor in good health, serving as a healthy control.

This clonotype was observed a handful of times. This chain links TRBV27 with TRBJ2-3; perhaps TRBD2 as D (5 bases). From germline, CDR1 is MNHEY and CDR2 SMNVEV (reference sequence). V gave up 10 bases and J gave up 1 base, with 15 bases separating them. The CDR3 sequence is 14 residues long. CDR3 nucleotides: TGTGCCACCATGATGGTGCGGGGCACAGATACGCAGTATTTT. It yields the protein CATMMVRGTDTQYF.

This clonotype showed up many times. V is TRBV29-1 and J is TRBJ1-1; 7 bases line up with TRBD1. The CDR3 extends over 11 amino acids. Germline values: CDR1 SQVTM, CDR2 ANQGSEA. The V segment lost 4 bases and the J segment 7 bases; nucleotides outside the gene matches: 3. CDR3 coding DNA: TGCAGCGTTGCGGGACAGCTTGAAGCTTTCTTT. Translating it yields CSVAGQLEAFF. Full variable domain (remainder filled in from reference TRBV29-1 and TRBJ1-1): SAVISQKPSRDICQRGTSLTIQCQVDSQVTMMFWYRQQPGQSLTLIATANQGSEATYESGFVIDKFPISRPNLTFSTLTVSNMSPEDSSIYLCSVAGQLEAFFGQGTRLTVV.

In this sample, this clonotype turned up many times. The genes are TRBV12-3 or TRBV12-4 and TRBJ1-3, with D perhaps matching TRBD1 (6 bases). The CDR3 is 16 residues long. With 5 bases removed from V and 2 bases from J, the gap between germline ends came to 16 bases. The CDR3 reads CASSQPTGLAGNTIYF. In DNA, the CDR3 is TGTGCCAGCAGTCAACCGACAGGTTTAGCTGGAAACACCATATATTTT.

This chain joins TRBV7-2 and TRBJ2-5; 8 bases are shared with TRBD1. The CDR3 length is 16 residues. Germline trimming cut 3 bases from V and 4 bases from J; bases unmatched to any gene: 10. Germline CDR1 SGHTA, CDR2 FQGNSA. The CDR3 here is CASSFGTGRGPETQYF. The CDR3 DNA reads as TGTGCCAGCAGCTTCGGGACAGGCCGGGGGCCAGAGACCCAGTACTTC.

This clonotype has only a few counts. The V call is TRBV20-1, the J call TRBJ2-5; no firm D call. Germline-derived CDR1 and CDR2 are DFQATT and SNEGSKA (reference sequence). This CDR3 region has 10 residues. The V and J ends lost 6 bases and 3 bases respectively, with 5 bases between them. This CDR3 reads CSALKETQYF. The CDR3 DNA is TGCAGTGCCCTAAAAGAGACCCAGTACTTC.

CDR3 region: CASSREGGGTDTQYF. Written as DNA, the CDR3 is TGTGCCAGCAGCCGAGAAGGGGGCGGCACAGATACGCAGTATTTT. This chain joins TRBV12-3 or TRBV12-4 and TRBJ2-3; TRBD1 matches at 7 bases. This CDR3 is 15 amino acids long. After removal of 6 bases from V and 1 base from J, the junction contained 7 bases not matched to a gene.

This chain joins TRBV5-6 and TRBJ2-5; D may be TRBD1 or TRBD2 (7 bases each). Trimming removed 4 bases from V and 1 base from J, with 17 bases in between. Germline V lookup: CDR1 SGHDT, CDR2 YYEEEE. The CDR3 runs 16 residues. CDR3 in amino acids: CASSPGPRGGQETQYF. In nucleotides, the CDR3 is TGTGCCAGCAGCCCGGGCCCCAGGGGGGGCCAAGAGACCCAGTACTTC.

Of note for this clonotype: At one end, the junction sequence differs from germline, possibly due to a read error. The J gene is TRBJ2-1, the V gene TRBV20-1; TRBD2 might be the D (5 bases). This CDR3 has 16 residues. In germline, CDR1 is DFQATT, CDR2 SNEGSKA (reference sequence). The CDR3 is CSAGLLGKSSYNKQFF. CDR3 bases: TGCAGTGCTGGACTCTTGGGTAAGAGCTCCTACAATAAGCAGTTCTTC.

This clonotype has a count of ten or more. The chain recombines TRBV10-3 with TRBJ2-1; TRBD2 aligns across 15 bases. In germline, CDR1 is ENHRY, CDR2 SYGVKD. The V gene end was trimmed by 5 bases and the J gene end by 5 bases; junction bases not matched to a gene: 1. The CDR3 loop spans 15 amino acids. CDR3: CAISRTSGRDNEQFF. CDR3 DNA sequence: TGTGCCATCAGTCGGACTAGCGGGAGGGACAATGAGCAGTTCTTC.

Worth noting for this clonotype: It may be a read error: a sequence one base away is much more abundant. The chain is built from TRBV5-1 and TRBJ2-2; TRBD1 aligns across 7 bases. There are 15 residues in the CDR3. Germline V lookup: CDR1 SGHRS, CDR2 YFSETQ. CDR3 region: CASSSRQGNTGEMFF. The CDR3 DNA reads TGCGCCAGCAGCTCCCGACAGGGTAACACCGGGGAGATGTTTTTT.

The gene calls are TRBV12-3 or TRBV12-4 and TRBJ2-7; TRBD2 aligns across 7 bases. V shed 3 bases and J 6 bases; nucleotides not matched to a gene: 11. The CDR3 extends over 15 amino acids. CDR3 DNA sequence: TGTGCCAGCAGTTTCGGAACGGCGGGAGTAGGCGAGCAGTACTTC. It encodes CASSFGTAGVGEQYF.

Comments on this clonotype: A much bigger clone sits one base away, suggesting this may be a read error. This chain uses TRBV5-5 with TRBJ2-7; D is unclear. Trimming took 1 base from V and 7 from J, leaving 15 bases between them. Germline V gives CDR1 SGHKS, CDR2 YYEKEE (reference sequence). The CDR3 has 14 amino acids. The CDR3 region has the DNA TGTGCCAGCAGCTTGAGGGTGTATTTGGATGAGCAGTACTTC. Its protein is CASSLRVYLDEQYF.

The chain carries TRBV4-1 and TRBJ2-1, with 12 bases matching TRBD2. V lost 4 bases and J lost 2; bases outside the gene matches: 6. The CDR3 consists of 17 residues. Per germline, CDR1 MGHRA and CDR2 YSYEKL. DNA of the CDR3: TGCGCCAGCAGCCTTCGATGGACTAGCGGGGCCTACAATGAGCAGTTCTTC. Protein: CASSLRWTSGAYNEQFF.

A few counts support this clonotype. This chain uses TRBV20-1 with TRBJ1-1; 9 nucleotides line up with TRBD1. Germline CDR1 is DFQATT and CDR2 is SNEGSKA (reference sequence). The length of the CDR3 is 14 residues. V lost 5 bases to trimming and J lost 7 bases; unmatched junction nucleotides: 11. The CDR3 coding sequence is TGCAGTGCTCTGGGACAGGGTGCCGGTAATGAAGCTTTCTTT. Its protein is CSALGQGAGNEAFF.

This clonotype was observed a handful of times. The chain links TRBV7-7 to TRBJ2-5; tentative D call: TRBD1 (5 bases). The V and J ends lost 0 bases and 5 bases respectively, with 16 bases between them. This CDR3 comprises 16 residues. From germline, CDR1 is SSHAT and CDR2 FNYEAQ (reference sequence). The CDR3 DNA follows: TGTGCCAGCAGCTTAGCGTCCGCAGGGTTAGGGGAGACCCAGTACTTC. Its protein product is CASSLASAGLGETQYF.

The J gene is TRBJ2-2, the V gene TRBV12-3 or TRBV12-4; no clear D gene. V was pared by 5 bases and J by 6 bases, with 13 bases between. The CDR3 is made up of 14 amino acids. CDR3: CASSPSDGAGELFF. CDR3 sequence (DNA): TGTGCCAGCAGTCCGTCGGACGGAGCCGGGGAGCTGTTTTTT.

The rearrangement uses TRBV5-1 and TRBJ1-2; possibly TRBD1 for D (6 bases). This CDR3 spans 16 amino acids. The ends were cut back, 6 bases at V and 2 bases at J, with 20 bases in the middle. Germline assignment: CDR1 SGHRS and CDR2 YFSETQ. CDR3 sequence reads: CASTLISGGPNYGYTF. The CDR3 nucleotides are TGCGCCAGCACGCTGATCTCGGGGGGGCCAAACTATGGCTACACCTTC.

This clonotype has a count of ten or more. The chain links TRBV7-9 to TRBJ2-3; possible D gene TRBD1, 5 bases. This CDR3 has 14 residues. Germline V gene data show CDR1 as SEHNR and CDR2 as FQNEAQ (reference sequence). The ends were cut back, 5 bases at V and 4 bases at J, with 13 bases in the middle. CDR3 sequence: CASSPDRSPDTQYF. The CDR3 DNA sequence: TGTGCCAGCAGCCCAGACAGATCCCCAGATACGCAGTATTTT.

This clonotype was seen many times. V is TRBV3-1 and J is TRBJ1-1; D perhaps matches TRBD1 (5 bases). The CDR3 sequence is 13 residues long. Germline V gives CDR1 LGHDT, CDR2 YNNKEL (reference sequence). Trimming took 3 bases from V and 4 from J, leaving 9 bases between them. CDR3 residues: CASSHGGGTEAFF. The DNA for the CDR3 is TGTGCCAGCAGCCACGGGGGTGGCACTGAAGCTTTCTTT. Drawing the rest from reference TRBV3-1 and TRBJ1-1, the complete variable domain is DTAVSQTPKYLVTQMGNDKSIKCEQNLGHDTMYWYKQDSKKFLKIMFSYNNKELIINETVPNRFSPKSPDKAHLNLHINSLELGDSAVYFCASSHGGGTEAFFGQGTRLTVV.